This T cell receptor (beta chain) was found in a study of control samples from healthy donors and cancer patients. V lost 1 base to trimming and J lost 6 bases, with 10 bases between them. The germline CDR1 and CDR2 sequences are MNHEY and SMNVEV (reference sequence). The CDR3 consists of 14 residues. Assay used: immunoSEQ multiplex PCR; TCRdb lists only in-frame clones, some missing. This sample has 150,000 to 200,000 clones, with around 96% found just once. The V and J genes are TRBV27 and TRBJ2-4, with D possibly called TRBD1 or TRBD2 (6 bases each). The sequence was obtained from a woman between 40 and 55 years old in good health. Sequencing used blood. CDR3 nucleotides: TGTGCCAGCAGTTTATGGGGGGCCGGAAACATTCAGTACTTC. Amino acid sequence: CASSLWGAGNIQYF.